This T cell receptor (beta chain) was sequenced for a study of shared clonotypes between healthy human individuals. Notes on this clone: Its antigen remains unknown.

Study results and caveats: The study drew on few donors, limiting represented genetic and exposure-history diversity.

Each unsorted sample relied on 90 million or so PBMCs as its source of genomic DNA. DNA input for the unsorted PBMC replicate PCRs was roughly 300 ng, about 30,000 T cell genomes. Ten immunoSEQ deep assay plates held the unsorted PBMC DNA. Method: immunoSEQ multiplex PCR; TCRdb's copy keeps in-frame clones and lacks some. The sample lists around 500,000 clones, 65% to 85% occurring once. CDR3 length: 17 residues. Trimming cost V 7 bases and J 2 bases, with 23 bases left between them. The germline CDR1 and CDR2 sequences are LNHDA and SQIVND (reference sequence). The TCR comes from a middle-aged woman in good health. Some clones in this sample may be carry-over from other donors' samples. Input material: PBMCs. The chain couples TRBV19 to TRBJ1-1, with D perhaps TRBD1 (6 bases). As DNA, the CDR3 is TGTGCCAGTAACACGGACAGAAATCGGATCTTTAACACTGAAGCTTTCTTT. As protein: CASNTDRNRIFNTEAFF.